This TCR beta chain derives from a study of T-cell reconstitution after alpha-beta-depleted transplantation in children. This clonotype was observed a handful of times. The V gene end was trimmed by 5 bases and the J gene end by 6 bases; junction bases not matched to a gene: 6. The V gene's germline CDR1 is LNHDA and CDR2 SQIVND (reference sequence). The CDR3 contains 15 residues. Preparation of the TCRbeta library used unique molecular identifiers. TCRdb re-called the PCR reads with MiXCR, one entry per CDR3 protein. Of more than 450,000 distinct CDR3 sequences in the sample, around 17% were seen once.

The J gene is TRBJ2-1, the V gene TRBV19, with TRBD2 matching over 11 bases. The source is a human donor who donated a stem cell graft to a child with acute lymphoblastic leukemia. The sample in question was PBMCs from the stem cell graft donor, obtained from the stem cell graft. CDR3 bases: TGTGCCAGTAGTCCCGGGACTAGCGGAATCAATGAGCAGTTCTTC. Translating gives CASSPGTSGINEQFF.